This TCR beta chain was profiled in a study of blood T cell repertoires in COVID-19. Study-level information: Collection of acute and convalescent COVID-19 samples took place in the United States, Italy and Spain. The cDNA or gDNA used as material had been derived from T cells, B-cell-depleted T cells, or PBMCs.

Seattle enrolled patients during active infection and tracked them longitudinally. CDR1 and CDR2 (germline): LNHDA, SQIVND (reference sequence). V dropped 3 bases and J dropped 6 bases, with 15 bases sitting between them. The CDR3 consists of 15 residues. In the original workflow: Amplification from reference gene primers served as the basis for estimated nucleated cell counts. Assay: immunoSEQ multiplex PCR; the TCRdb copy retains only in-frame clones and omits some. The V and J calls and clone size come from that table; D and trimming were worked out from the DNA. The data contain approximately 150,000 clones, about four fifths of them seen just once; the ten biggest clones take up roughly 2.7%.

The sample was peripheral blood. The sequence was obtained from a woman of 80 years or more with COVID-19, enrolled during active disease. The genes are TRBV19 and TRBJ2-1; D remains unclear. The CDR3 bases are TGTGCCAGTAGTATTATGAGAGTTTCGAGCAATGAGCAGTTCTTC. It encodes CASSIMRVSSNEQFF.